The 17 T cell receptor beta chains below were found in one sample sequenced in a study of blood T cells in healthy people across ages. The second PCR ran about 6 to 12 cycles with a sample-barcoded 5' primer and J-beta primers. TCRdb processed the 5' RACE reads anew with MiXCR; each CDR3 protein has one entry. In the table there are 1.5 million to 2 million distinct CDR3 sequences, over 25% of which are singletons. Source material: blood. Receptors were obtained from a woman aged 30 to 39 in good health.

This clonotype was seen many times. This chain uses TRBV4-1 with TRBJ2-5; a weak D match, TRBD1 (5 bases). This CDR3 contains 15 residues. The V gene's germline CDR1 is MGHRA and CDR2 YSYEKL. Trimming shortened V by 0 bases and J by 5 bases, and 13 bases separated the two germline ends. The CDR3 here is CASSQEQTAGETQYF. In DNA, the CDR3 is TGCGCCAGCAGCCAAGAACAGACAGCCGGGGAGACCCAGTACTTC.

This clonotype occurred a few times. An end of the junction does not agree with germline; a read error may underlie this. The chain carries TRBV3-1 and TRBJ2-3; no clear D. CDR1 and CDR2 (germline): LGHDT, YNNKEL (reference sequence). The CDR3 runs to 16 residues. The chain's CDR3 is CASSPLRTESTDTQYF. In DNA, the CDR3 is TGTGCCAGTAGCCCCCTTCGGACGGAAAGCACAGATACGCAGTATTTT.

This clonotype was detected once. The rearrangement joins TRBV2 to TRBJ2-5, with 9 bases fitting TRBD1. Matching the DNA end better, TRBJ2-7 makes the J call doubtful. The CDR3 extends over 14 amino acids. Germline lookup yields CDR1 SNHLY and CDR2 FYNNEI. CDR3 residues: CASRSRTGEYEQYF. Here the CDR3 DNA reads TGTGCCAGCAGGTCAAGGACAGGGGAATACGAGCAGTACTTC.

This clonotype is a singleton in its sample. This rearrangement joins TRBV9 to TRBJ2-1; 9 positions match TRBD2. Germline values: CDR1 SGDLS, CDR2 YYNGEE. This CDR3 comprises 17 residues. Trimming cost V 3 bases and J 0 bases; bases outside gene matches: 7. The CDR3 DNA sequence: TGTGCCAGCAGCGACCCCCTAGCGGGGCACTCCTACAATGAGCAGTTCTTC. This sequence encodes CASSDPLAGHSYNEQFF.

The sample holds many counts of this clonotype. Compared with germline, one end of the junction differs, possibly owing to a read error. This chain joins TRBV5-1 and TRBJ2-1, with D unclear. This CDR3 comprises 11 residues. The germline V gene has CDR1 SGHRS and CDR2 YFSETQ. Written as DNA, the CDR3 is TGTGCCAGCAGCTTAACGGATGAGCAGTTCTTC. Encoded protein: CASSLTDEQFF. The full variable domain, with the rest looked up from reference TRBV5-1 and TRBJ2-1, is KAGVTQTPRYLIKTRGQQVTLSCSPISGHRSVSWYQQTPGQGLQFLFEYFSETQRNKGNFPGRFSGRQFSNSRSEMNVSTLELGDSALYLCASSLTDEQFFGPGTRLTVL.

With regard to this clonotype: Since a much larger clone is just one base distant, this may be a read error. This chain links TRBV19 with TRBJ2-4; D is possibly TRBD1 (7 bases). From germline, CDR1 is LNHDA and CDR2 SQIVND (reference sequence). The CDR3 covers 13 residues. The CDR3 loop reads CASSHRGGNIQHF. CDR3 in DNA: TGTGCCAGTAGTCACAGGGGAGGAAACATTCAGCACTTC.

This clonotype was seen ten or more times. The chain carries TRBV20-1 and TRBJ2-7, with 7 positions matching TRBD1. V was clipped by 5 bases and J by 3 bases; unmatched bases: 13. This CDR3 is built from 15 residues. The germline gives CDR1 DFQATT, CDR2 SNEGSKA (reference sequence). In DNA, the CDR3 is TGCAGTGCTGGACAACCCGGGACAGTGGACTACGAGCAGTACTTC. This encodes CSAGQPGTVDYEQYF.

This clonotype was picked up many times. This sequence joins TRBV11-2 and TRBJ2-4; D is perhaps TRBD1 (5 bases). Germline values: CDR1 SGHAT, CDR2 FQNNGV. Trimming left V 2 bases short and J 3 bases short, with 14 bases between. The CDR3 contains 16 residues. CDR3 in DNA: TGTGCCAGCAGCTTAAGCCAGGGTGTCGGCAAAAACATTCAGTACTTC. Translated: CASSLSQGVGKNIQYF.

The chain uses TRBV7-8 and TRBJ1-5; no definite D call. The CDR3 runs to 14 residues. V shed 5 bases and J shed 9 bases, with 17 bases lying between them. CDR1 and CDR2 from the germline V gene are SGHVS and FQNEAQ. In DNA, the CDR3 is TGTGCCAGCAGCCCAGAGACTTTTTTGGGGCCCCAGCATTTT. Its protein is CASSPETFLGPQHF.

The chain recombines TRBV29-1 with TRBJ1-2; no reliable D call. Trimming removed 1 base at V and 2 bases at J, with 11 bases between. Per germline, CDR1 SQVTM and CDR2 ANQGSEA. The CDR3 extends over 14 amino acids. The CDR3 here is CSVEGGLLNYGYTF. CDR3 nucleotides: TGCAGCGTTGAAGGCGGACTGCTCAACTATGGCTACACCTTC.

With regard to this clonotype: With a much larger clone just one base away, this may be a read error. DNA for the CDR3: TGCAGCGTTGTCGGGAGCAATAAGCAGTTCTTC. Translated, it gives CSVVGSNKQFF. The rearrangement links TRBV29-1 to TRBJ2-1; perhaps TRBD2 as D (6 bases). Germline CDR1 is SQVTM and CDR2 is ANQGSEA. The CDR3 runs 11 residues.

In this sample, this clonotype turned up many times. V and J are TRBV20-1 and TRBJ1-2; TRBD1 matches at 7 bases. CDR3 length: 13 amino acids. With 6 bases clipped from V and 5 bases from J, the junction kept 9 bases outside the gene matches. Germline loops: CDR1 DFQATT, CDR2 SNEGSKA (reference sequence). The CDR3 DNA is TGCAGTGCAACCGGGACAGAGTCTTATGGCTACACCTTC. Its protein is CSATGTESYGYTF.

This chain uses TRBV14 with TRBJ2-1; 7 nucleotides align to TRBD2. Trimming at V came to 4 bases and at J to 4 bases, leaving 4 bases not matched to a gene. The CDR3 is 14 amino acids. CDR1 is SGHDN, CDR2 FVKESK, per germline. Written as DNA, the CDR3 is TGTGCCAGCAGCCCCGTCGGGGGGTACAATGAGCAGTTCTTC. This codes for CASSPVGGYNEQFF.

This clonotype has more than one count but fewer than ten. J is TRBJ2-5 and V is TRBV5-1, with D perhaps TRBD1 (6 bases). The CDR3 totals 13 residues. Between the trimmed V and J ends, which lost 2 bases and 5 bases, there was a span of 10 bases. Germline CDR1 and CDR2: SGHRS and YFSETQ. CDR3 DNA: TGCGCCAGCAGCTTTAACAGGGCTGAGACCCAGTACTTC. This gives the protein CASSFNRAETQYF.

This clonotype appeared a few times. This sequence joins TRBV5-1 and TRBJ2-7, with TRBD2 matching over 11 bases. Germline CDR1 SGHRS, CDR2 YFSETQ. CDR3 length: 16 residues. V lost 4 bases to trimming and J lost 6 bases; unmatched junction nucleotides: 12. Written as DNA, the CDR3 is TGCGCCAGCAGCGCCACTAGCGGGAGTCCTTTCCGCGAGCAGTACTTC. This gives the protein CASSATSGSPFREQYF.

This clonotype was seen repeatedly, ten times or more. The chain is built from TRBV7-2 and TRBJ1-2; 8 nucleotides line up with TRBD1. V trimming: 2 bases; J trimming: 4 bases; junction bases outside the gene matches: 6. The CDR3 spans 15 residues. Germline values: CDR1 SGHTA, CDR2 FQGNSA. CDR3 in DNA: TGTGCCAGCAGCTTAAACTGGGACAGGTTCTATGGCTACACCTTC. Protein sequence: CASSLNWDRFYGYTF.

This clonotype occurred many times. The chain joins TRBV10-2 to TRBJ2-6; 12 bases agree with TRBD2. V dropped 3 bases and J dropped 2; count of bases not matched to a gene: 5. Germline V gene sequence: CDR1 WSHSY, CDR2 SAAADI. The length of the CDR3 is 18 residues. CDR3 region: CASSELAGGLAGANVLTF. DNA for the CDR3: TGCGCCAGCAGTGAACTAGCGGGAGGTTTAGCTGGGGCCAACGTCCTGACTTTC.